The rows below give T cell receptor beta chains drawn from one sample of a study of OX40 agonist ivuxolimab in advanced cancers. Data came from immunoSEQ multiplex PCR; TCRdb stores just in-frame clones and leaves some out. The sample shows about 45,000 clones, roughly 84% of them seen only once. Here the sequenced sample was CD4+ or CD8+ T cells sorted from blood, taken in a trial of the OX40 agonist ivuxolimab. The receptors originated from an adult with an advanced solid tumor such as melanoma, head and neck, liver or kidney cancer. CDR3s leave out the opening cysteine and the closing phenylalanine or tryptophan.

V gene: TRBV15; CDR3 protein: ATSLSRFTTNEKLF
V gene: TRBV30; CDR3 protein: AWHGTGVNTEAF
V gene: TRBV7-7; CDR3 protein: ASRNLAGAVNEQF
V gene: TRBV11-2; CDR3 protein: ASSLGLAVYEQY
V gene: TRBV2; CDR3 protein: ASSEVAGNNEQF
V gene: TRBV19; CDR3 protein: ASSMFGPNTEAF
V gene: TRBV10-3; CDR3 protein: AISETGDTEAF
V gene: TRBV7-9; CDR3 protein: ASSYRDGAYNEQF
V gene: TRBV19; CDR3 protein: ASSMGQFLSSGNTIY
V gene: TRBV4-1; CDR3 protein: ASSQGQGRTEAF
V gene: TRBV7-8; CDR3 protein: ASSYGLAGGQETQY
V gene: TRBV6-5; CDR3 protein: ASSYAKRAEAF
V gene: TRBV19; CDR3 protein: ASSDLAGVYEQY
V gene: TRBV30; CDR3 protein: AWSVWSGPGNEQF
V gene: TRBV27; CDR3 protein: ASSPNPRDRGYNEQF
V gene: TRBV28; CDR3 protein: ASSFIQNSGNQPQH
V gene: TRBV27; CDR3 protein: ASSLIPLADSYNEQF
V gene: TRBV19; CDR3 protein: ASSIPPGSLSYNEQF
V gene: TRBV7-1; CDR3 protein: ASSSSGMNSNQPQH
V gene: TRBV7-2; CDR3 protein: ASSLVRGWGGTQY
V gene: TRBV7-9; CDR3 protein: ASSLQGRYGYT
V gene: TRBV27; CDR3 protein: ASSLYASSPLH
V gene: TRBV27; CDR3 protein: ASSLAGGFYEQY
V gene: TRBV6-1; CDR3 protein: ASSGGTGVYNEQF
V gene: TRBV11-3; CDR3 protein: ASSLIVYEQY
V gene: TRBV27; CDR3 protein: ASSLSPGNEQF
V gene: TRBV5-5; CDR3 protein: ASSYDRPSYEQY
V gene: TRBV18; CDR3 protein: ASSPPVTTGELF
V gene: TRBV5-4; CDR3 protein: ASSLEQGGYNEQF
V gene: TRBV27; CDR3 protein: ASSAPSRADTQY
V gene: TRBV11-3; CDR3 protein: ASSYRTDKNIQY
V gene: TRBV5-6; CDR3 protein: ASRLIRGEQF
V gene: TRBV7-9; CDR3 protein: ASSPGRLMVTEAF
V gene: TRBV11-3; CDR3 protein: ASSFRQGPYEQY
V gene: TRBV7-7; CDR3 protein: ASSLELTSTDTQY
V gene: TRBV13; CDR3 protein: ASSGTGTGDNEQF
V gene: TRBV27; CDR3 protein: ASSPGLAGVQF
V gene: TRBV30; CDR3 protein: AWSVGGGAPSYEQY
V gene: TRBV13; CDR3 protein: ASSSGGPPGELF
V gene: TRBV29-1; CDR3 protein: SVEDQEGTGELF
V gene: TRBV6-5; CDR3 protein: ASSYAPWGGPEAF
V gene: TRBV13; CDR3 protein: ASSSTGGAYEQY
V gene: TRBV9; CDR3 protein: ASSSFRGPGSPYEQY
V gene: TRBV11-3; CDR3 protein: ASSLDRQGQGNQPQH
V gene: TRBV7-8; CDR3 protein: ASSFAPGYEQY
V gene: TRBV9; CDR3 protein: ASSVGRGGEDRRY
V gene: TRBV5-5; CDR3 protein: ASSHAGDRRKLF
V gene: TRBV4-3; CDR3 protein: ASSQDIGVITEAF
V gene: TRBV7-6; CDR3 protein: ASSLDPANEQF
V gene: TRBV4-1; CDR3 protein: ASSQDPGLAGYNEQF
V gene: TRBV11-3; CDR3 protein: ASSLPGEYTDTQY
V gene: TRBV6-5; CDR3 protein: ATDSGPNNEQF
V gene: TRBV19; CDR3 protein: ASSEGLADYNEQF
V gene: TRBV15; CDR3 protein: ATSRDRSNSGANVLT
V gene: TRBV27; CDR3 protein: ASSLRGVYYNEQF